Shown below are 19 T cell receptor beta chains from a single sample sequenced in a study of cytomegalovirus exposure and HLA in healthy donors. The study ran its PCR with 60 Vbeta and 13 Jbeta primers. Assay used: immunoSEQ multiplex PCR; TCRdb lists only in-frame clones, some missing. The sample includes tens of thousands of clones, approximately 75% of them seen just once. Sequencing used PBMCs. Receptors originate from a middle-aged woman in good health and CMV-seropositive.

The chain combines TRBV27 with TRBJ1-1, with 10 bases fitting TRBD1. Germline CDR1 and CDR2: MNHEY and SMNVEV (reference sequence). This CDR3 is built from 14 residues. V dropped 4 bases and J dropped 3; count of bases not matched to a gene: 2. CDR3 in DNA: TGTGCCAGCAGTTGGACAGGGGGAGACACTGAAGCTTTCTTT. Protein product: CASSWTGGDTEAFF.

This chain links TRBV7-8 with TRBJ2-5; 11 positions agree with TRBD1. Trimming took 0 bases from V and 6 from J; bases not matched to a gene: 9. Germline CDR1 and CDR2: SGHVS and FQNEAQ. This CDR3 is 17 amino acids long. CDR3 residues: CASSLAPWDRGRKTQYF. The CDR3 nucleotides are TGTGCCAGCAGCTTAGCTCCCTGGGACAGGGGGAGGAAGACCCAGTACTTC.

Only a few counts were recorded for this clone. J is TRBJ1-1 and V is TRBV6-1; D remains ambiguous. This CDR3 spans 14 amino acids. The V end lost 6 bases, the J end lost 4 bases, and 15 bases lay between the germline ends. Germline assignment: CDR1 MNHNS and CDR2 SASEGT. The CDR3 nucleotides read TGTGCCAGCAGCCCCCGGGGAGGGAGCACTGAAGCTTTCTTT. This encodes CASSPRGGSTEAFF.

The chain is built from TRBV11-2 and TRBJ1-5; maybe TRBD1 (6 bases). The V and J ends lost 2 bases and 7 bases respectively, with 15 bases between them. CDR3 size: 15 residues. The germline V gene encodes CDR1 SGHAT and CDR2 FQNNGV. The CDR3 spells CASSLTGGGGQPQHF. CDR3 nucleotide sequence: TGTGCCAGCAGCTTAACTGGGGGCGGGGGGCAGCCCCAGCATTTT.

This chain's CDR3 is CASSPRQILKRYGYTF. As DNA, the CDR3 is TGTGCCAGTAGTCCCCGACAGATTTTAAAGCGCTATGGCTACACCTTC. The J gene is TRBJ1-2, the V gene TRBV19; tentatively, D is TRBD1 (5 bases). This CDR3 comprises 16 residues. Germline V gene sequence: CDR1 LNHDA, CDR2 SQIVND (reference sequence). V lost 5 bases and J 4 bases, leaving 20 bases between the germline ends.

V is TRBV6-5 and J is TRBJ1-2; D not certain. This CDR3 has 15 amino acids. V lost 0 bases and J lost 3, with 11 bases in between. Germline V gene data show CDR1 as MNHEY and CDR2 as SVGAGI. CDR3 in amino acids: CASSYSWQADYGYTF. The DNA of the CDR3 is TGTGCCAGCAGTTACTCGTGGCAGGCCGACTATGGCTACACCTTC.

The chain combines TRBV30 with TRBJ1-4, with 10 bases lining up with TRBD1. The germline V gene has CDR1 GTSNPN and CDR2 SVGIG (reference sequence). J was trimmed by 0 bases and V by 0 bases; bases with no gene match: 7. The length of the CDR3 is 18 residues. CDR3 coding DNA: TGTGCCTGGAGTGTACCGGACAGGGGGTCGGCAACTAATGAAAAACTGTTTTTT. Protein product: CAWSVPDRGSATNEKLFF.

This clone was seen a handful of times. This chain uses TRBV7-8 with TRBJ1-6, with 9 bases aligning to TRBD1. Germline loops: CDR1 SGHVS, CDR2 FQNEAQ. The CDR3 has 14 residues. J gave up 8 bases and V 7 bases, and 6 bases lay outside the gene matches. The CDR3 DNA reads as TGTGCCAGCACCGTGACAGGGGGTTATTCACCCCTCCACTTT. Protein: CASTVTGGYSPLHF.

CDR3 coding DNA: TGTGCCAGCATCGCAGGGAAGGGGCTCTACAATGAGCAGTTCTTC. This codes for CASIAGKGLYNEQFF. The rearrangement uses TRBV2 and TRBJ2-1; D possibly corresponds to TRBD1 (5 bases). The CDR3 is 15 amino acids. Germline V CDR1 and CDR2: SNHLY, FYNNEI. V lost 7 bases and J 3 bases, leaving 16 bases between the germline ends.

The chain recombines TRBV7-9 with TRBJ1-2, with a possible D match to TRBD1 (6 bases). V lost 2 bases, J lost 8 bases, and 18 bases lay in between. Germline V gene lookup returns CDR1 SEHNR and CDR2 FQNEAQ (reference sequence). CDR3 size: 15 residues. The CDR3 DNA reads TGTGCCAGCAGCTTAAAAGGATGGGGGCCCCGGGGCTACACCTTC. It codes for CASSLKGWGPRGYTF.

In its sample, this clone was seen many times. V is TRBV4-2 and J is TRBJ2-7, with 7 bases lining up with TRBD1. CDR3 size: 16 residues. V was clipped by 2 bases and J by 5 bases; unmatched bases: 12. Germline CDR1 is LGHNA and CDR2 is YNFKEQ. As DNA, the CDR3 is TGTGCCAGCAGCCAATTGACAGGGCTAGTCCAAGACGAGCAGTACTTC. It is translated as CASSQLTGLVQDEQYF.

This clone was observed once. The chain links TRBV7-3 to TRBJ2-3, with a weak D call TRBD2 (6 bases). Germline assignment: CDR1 SGHTA and CDR2 FQGTGA. This CDR3 comprises 14 residues. V lost 2 bases and J 6 bases, leaving 12 bases between the germline ends. In DNA, the CDR3 is TGTGCCAGCAGCTTAGTTGGGGGGTTGGATACGCAGTATTTT. This gives the protein CASSLVGGLDTQYF.

This clone occurred a few times. V gene TRBV4-1 combines with J gene TRBJ1-6, with no clear D. This CDR3 is built from 12 residues. The germline CDR1 and CDR2 sequences are MGHRA and YSYEKL. V lost 5 bases to trimming and J lost 13 bases, with 12 bases between them. The CDR3 is CASSFAGSPLHF. CDR3 in DNA: TGCGCCAGCAGCTTTGCGGGGAGCCCCCTCCACTTT.

The gene calls are TRBV29-1 and TRBJ1-1; 7 bases align to TRBD1. The germline V gene encodes CDR1 SQVTM and CDR2 ANQGSEA. The CDR3 covers 13 residues. V shed 6 bases and J 1 base; nucleotides not matched to a gene: 5. The CDR3 region is CSVAQGGNTEAFF. CDR3 nucleotides: TGCAGCGTCGCCCAGGGGGGGAACACTGAAGCTTTCTTT.

The gene calls are TRBV11-2 and TRBJ2-7, with TRBD1 matching 8 bases. The V and J ends lost 1 base and 1 base, in that order; junction bases with no gene match: 12. The germline V gene has CDR1 SGHAT and CDR2 FQNNGV. The CDR3 consists of 18 residues. CDR3 sequence reads: CASSLGLVYRTGSYEQYF. The CDR3, as DNA: TGTGCCAGCAGCTTAGGACTGGTTTATAGGACAGGGTCCTACGAGCAGTACTTC.

This sequence joins TRBV5-5 and TRBJ2-5; 8 positions match TRBD1. The closer fit of TRBJ2-7 to the DNA end suggests the J call may be wrong. Germline V lookup: CDR1 SGHKS, CDR2 YYEKEE (reference sequence). CDR3 length: 15 amino acids. CDR3 protein: CASSLEGQVSYEQYF. CDR3 nucleotide sequence: TGTGCCAGCAGCTTGGAGGGACAGGTGTCCTACGAGCAGTACTTC.

This chain's CDR3 is CASSLVAVDIQYF. CDR3 in DNA: TGTGCCAGCAGCTTAGTGGCGGTGGACATTCAGTACTTC. The chain has TRBV7-2 and TRBJ2-4; no clear D. In germline, CDR1 is SGHTA, CDR2 FQGNSA. This CDR3 has 13 amino acids. V lost 1 base, J lost 8 bases, and 9 bases lay in between.

The chain's CDR3 is CASSSTIGSGELFF. DNA of the CDR3: TGTGCCAGCAGCTCGACAATTGGATCCGGGGAGCTGTTTTTT. This chain joins TRBV7-3 and TRBJ2-2, with no clear D. This CDR3 has 14 amino acids. Germline loops: CDR1 SGHTA, CDR2 FQGTGA. V lost 4 bases, J lost 6 bases, and 12 bases lay in between. Full variable domain (outside the CDR3, taken from reference TRBV7-3 and TRBJ2-2): GAGVSQTPSNKVTEKGKYVELRCDPISGHTALYWYRQSLGQGPEFLIYFQGTGAADDSGLPNDRFFAVRPEGSVSTLKIQRTERGDSAVYLCASSSTIGSGELFFGEGSRLTVL.

J is TRBJ2-5 and V is TRBV7-8, with 9 bases matching TRBD2. Germline V CDR1 and CDR2: SGHVS, FQNEAQ. This CDR3 region has 16 residues. The junction had 7 bases not matched to a gene; V was cut back by 0 bases and J by 5 bases. CDR3 in DNA: TGTGCCAGCAGCTTAGCCCGCCAGGGACTAGCCGAGACCCAGTACTTC. Translated: CASSLARQGLAETQYF.